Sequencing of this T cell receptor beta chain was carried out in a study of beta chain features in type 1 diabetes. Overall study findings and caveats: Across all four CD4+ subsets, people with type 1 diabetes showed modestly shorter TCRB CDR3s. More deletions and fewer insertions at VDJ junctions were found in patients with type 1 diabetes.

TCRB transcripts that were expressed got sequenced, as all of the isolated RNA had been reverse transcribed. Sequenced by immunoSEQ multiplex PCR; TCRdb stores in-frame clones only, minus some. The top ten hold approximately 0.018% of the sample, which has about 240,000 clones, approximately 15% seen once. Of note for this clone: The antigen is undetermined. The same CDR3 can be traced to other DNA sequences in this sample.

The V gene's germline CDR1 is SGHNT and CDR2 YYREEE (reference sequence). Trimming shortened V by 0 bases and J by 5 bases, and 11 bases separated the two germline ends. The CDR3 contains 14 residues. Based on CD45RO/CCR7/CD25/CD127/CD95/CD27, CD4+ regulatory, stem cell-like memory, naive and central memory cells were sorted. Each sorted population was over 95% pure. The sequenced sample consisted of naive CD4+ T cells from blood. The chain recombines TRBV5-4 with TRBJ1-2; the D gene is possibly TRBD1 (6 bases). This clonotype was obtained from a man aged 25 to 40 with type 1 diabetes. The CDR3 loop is CASSLDRAGYGYTF. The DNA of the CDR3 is TGTGCCAGCAGCTTGGACAGGGCTGGGTATGGCTACACCTTC.